The TCR beta chain described here comes from a study of technical replicates of blood from several donors. This clone was counted a single time. The V gene's germline CDR1 is SGHVS and CDR2 FNYEAQ. With 4 bases clipped from V and 5 bases from J, the junction kept 3 bases outside the gene matches. The CDR3 spans 13 residues. The protocol was immunoSEQ multiplex PCR, while the TCRdb copy is restricted to in-frame clones and leaves out a portion. The top ten clones hold 0.3% to 0.45% of a sample with 74,000 or so clones, 92% of them seen once. The rearrangement uses TRBV7-6 and TRBJ2-5, with 8 nucleotides matching TRBD1. Sequencing used T cells isolated from PBMCs. This TCR was recovered from a human donor in good health. The CDR3 nucleotides are TGTGCCAGCAGCTCCCACAGGGGGGAGACCCAGTACTTC. Translating it yields CASSSHRGETQYF.